This TCR beta chain was captured in a study of cytomegalovirus exposure and HLA in healthy donors. Study-wide results and caveats: Later analysis reportedly placed an Asian-associated ancestry cluster below the approximately 700-donor mean in N-insertions.

The germline V gene has CDR1 SNHLY and CDR2 FYNNEI. There are 14 residues in the CDR3. Germline trimming cut 6 bases from V and 3 bases from J; bases unmatched to any gene: 6. PCR involved 60 Vbeta and 13 Jbeta primers. Sequenced by immunoSEQ multiplex PCR; TCRdb stores in-frame clones only, minus some. The repertoire has about 150,000 clones, around 10% of them found once; the top ten carry over 1.5%. This clone was counted between two and nine times. Antigen: not known. Specimen: PBMCs. This TCR came from a male donor in good health and CMV-seronegative. This chain joins TRBV2 and TRBJ1-1; TRBD1 matches 8 bases. CDR3 residues: CASSTGGGYTEAFF. Written as DNA, the CDR3 is TGTGCCAGCAGCACAGGGGGTGGGTACACTGAAGCTTTCTTT.